The T cell receptor (beta chain) under discussion was sequenced for a study of a mutant IDH1 vaccine in newly diagnosed glioma. Study-level background: The patients received vaccinations eight times, in weeks 1, 3, 5, 7, 11, 15, 19 and 23. Earlier therapy was either radiotherapy, temozolomide, or both, and most got both. Study-level results: It seemed that pseudoprogression was not linked to changes in the top peripheral T cell clonotypes.

V lost 3 bases, J lost 7 bases, and 7 bases lay in between. Germline V gene sequence: CDR1 SGHTA, CDR2 FQGNSA. The CDR3 contains 12 residues. Regarding time point: week 23, last vaccination. The vaccine gave 300 ug of a 20-mer mutant IDH1 peptide subcutaneously per dose. Each tumor in the donors was a new WHO grade 3 or 4 astrocytoma, IDH1-mutant and ATRX-lost. To note about this clone: Its antigen remains unidentified.

The repertoire was sequenced with immunoSEQ multiplex PCR; TCRdb's copy has only in-frame clones and lacks some. The sample gives tens of thousands of clones, roughly 79% of which show up once; roughly 6.2% is in the top ten. The rearrangement links TRBV7-2 to TRBJ1-5; D unclear. The sample was PBMCs, taken from a glioma patient whose treatment included an IDH1 peptide vaccine. The origin of this receptor is a woman in her thirties or forties with glioma. Some clones in this sample may be carry-over from other donors' samples. The CDR3 nucleotides are TGTGCCAGCAGCTTTTTCGAGCAGCCCCAGCATTTT. Its protein is CASSFFEQPQHF.